Each of the 18 T cell receptor beta chains below was sequenced from the same sample in a study of breast tumors, draining lymph nodes, adjacent tissues. TCRdb analysed the multiplex PCR reads with MiXCR anew, one entry per CDR3 protein. The sample has 150,000 to 200,000 distinct CDR3 sequences, approximately 30% seen once. Samples came from axillary lymph nodes draining the breast cancer. The sample taken for sequencing was axillary lymph node tissue. These receptors all stem from a female donor with breast cancer. Some clones in this sample may be carry-over from other donors' samples.

Many counts were recorded for this clonotype. V usage is TRBV9 and J usage is TRBJ1-2; 7 bases line up with TRBD1. Germline-derived CDR1 and CDR2 are SGDLS and YYNGEE. The CDR3 has 14 residues. Losses at the gene ends were 4 bases for V and 2 bases for J; bases not matched to a gene: 5. Here the CDR3 reads CASSNRDRNYGYTF. For the CDR3, the DNA is TGTGCCAGCAGCAACCGGGACAGAAACTATGGCTACACCTTC.

This clonotype was seen at least ten times. The rearrangement joins TRBV20-1 to TRBJ2-3; D could derive from TRBD1 or TRBD2 (7 bases each). The V end lost 6 bases, the J end lost 5 bases, and 21 bases lay between the germline ends. Germline loops: CDR1 DFQATT, CDR2 SNEGSKA (reference sequence). This CDR3 spans 15 amino acids. The CDR3 DNA reads TGCAGTGCGAGAAAGCAGGGGGGGGTTTTAGATACGCAGTATTTT. Protein: CSARKQGGVLDTQYF.

This clonotype was counted at least ten times. The rearrangement links TRBV7-3 to TRBJ2-3; D may be TRBD1 (6 bases). The CDR3 runs to 15 residues. Germline loops: CDR1 SGHTA, CDR2 FQGTGA. The ends were cut back, 3 bases at V and 0 bases at J, with 10 bases in the middle. CDR3 DNA: TGTGCCAGCAGCTTCCAGGGGATTAGCACAGATACGCAGTATTTT. Its protein is CASSFQGISTDTQYF.

CDR3 nucleotides: TGTGCCAGCGCGGGGTACACTGAAGCTTTCTTT. Translating it yields CASAGYTEAFF. The chain combines TRBV27 with TRBJ1-1; D ambiguous. Germline CDR1 and CDR2: MNHEY and SMNVEV (reference sequence). V was cut by 8 bases and J by 3 bases, with 7 bases left in between. This CDR3 has 11 residues.

This clonotype has ten or more counts. The chain combines TRBV6-2 or TRBV6-3 with TRBJ2-7; TRBD2 is a possible D gene (6 bases). This CDR3 spans 11 amino acids. CDR1 is MNHEY, CDR2 SVGEGT, per germline. V gave up 7 bases and J gave up 12 bases, with 16 bases separating them. Here the CDR3 DNA reads TGTGCCAGCACCCCCGGGACTGCCACGTACTTC. This codes for CASTPGTATYF.

The sample holds a few counts of this clonotype. Since the CDR3 does not end with the conserved phenylalanine or tryptophan, this likely comes from a read error. The V call is TRBV20-1, the J call TRBJ1-2, with unresolved D. Trimming left V 5 bases short and J 5 bases short, with 6 bases between. The CDR3 is made up of 10 amino acids. Looked up from germline, CDR1 is DFQATT and CDR2 is SNEGSKA (reference sequence). DNA of the CDR3: TGCAGTGCTGAGGAGTATGGCTACACCTCC. It is translated as CSAEEYGYTS.

A word on this clonotype: This sequence may be a read error, since a much larger clone differs from it by one base. The chain uses TRBV10-3 and TRBJ1-3; D is unclear. The germline gives CDR1 ENHRY, CDR2 SYGVKD. The CDR3 has 15 amino acids. CDR3 sequence: CATSKSYSSGNTIYF. DNA of the CDR3: TGTGCCACCAGTAAGTCGTACAGCTCTGGAAACACCATATATTTT.

Ten or more counts support this clonotype. The chain is built from TRBV12-3 or TRBV12-4 and TRBJ2-1; perhaps D is TRBD1 or TRBD2 (5 bases each). V lost 7 bases, J lost 6 bases, and 19 bases lay in between. The CDR3 length is 15 residues. Here the CDR3 reads CASNRRVGTLNEQFF. CDR3 sequence (DNA): TGTGCCAGCAACCGCAGAGTCGGGACGCTCAATGAGCAGTTCTTC.

In this sample, this clonotype turned up many times. The chain carries TRBV12-5 and TRBJ2-3, with D possibly being TRBD1 (6 bases). Germline CDR1 LGHNT, CDR2 FRNRAP. The CDR3 length is 16 residues. The germline V and J ends were trimmed by 4 bases and 1 base, with 15 bases remaining between them. The CDR3 protein is CASGSGRTARTDTQYF. CDR3 sequence (DNA): TGTGCTAGTGGTTCCGGCCGGACAGCTCGCACAGATACGCAGTATTTT.

This clonotype was recorded at least ten times. This sequence joins TRBV19 and TRBJ2-2; D unclear. V was trimmed by 1 base and J by 9 bases, leaving 12 bases between them. This CDR3 contains 14 residues. CDR1 is LNHDA, CDR2 SQIVND, per germline (reference sequence). The CDR3 region has the DNA TGTGCCAGTAGTATAGGTGGTCATTCCAGGGAGCTGTTTTTT. Translation: CASSIGGHSRELFF. The full variable domain, rest sourced from reference TRBV19 and TRBJ2-2, is DGGITQSPKYLFRKEGQNVTLSCEQNLNHDAMYWYRQDPGQGLRLIYYSQIVNDFQKGDIAEGYSVSREKKESFPLTVTSAQKNPTAFYLCASSIGGHSRELFFGEGSRLTVL.

At least ten counts were recorded for this clonotype. The chain couples TRBV6-1 to TRBJ2-5; either TRBD1 or TRBD2 may fit D (6 bases each). The CDR3 has 14 amino acids. CDR1 is MNHNS and CDR2 is SASEGT in the germline V gene. V lost 6 bases to trimming and J lost 2 bases, with 13 bases between them. The CDR3 sequence: CASRPTRGQETQYF. The CDR3, as DNA: TGTGCCAGCAGGCCGACTAGGGGGCAAGAGACCCAGTACTTC.

This chain links TRBV28 with TRBJ2-6; D not certain. The CDR3 runs 17 residues. CDR1 and CDR2 from the germline V gene are MDHEN and SYDVKM. V lost 6 bases to trimming and J lost 0 bases, with 15 bases between them. The CDR3 region has the DNA TGTGCCAGCAGCGTCATAACCTCAAGCTCTGGGGCCAACGTCCTGACTTTC. Protein: CASSVITSSSGANVLTF.

This clonotype was seen many times. The J gene is TRBJ2-1, the V gene TRBV7-2; 13 nucleotides align to TRBD2. The CDR3 runs to 15 residues. With V trimmed by 3 bases and J by 10 bases, 6 bases remained unmatched. Germline V gene data show CDR1 as SGHTA and CDR2 as FQGNSA. The CDR3 here is CASSFEPGLAGEQFF. Written as DNA, the CDR3 is TGTGCCAGCAGCTTCGAACCGGGACTAGCGGGGGAGCAGTTCTTC.

With respect to this clonotype: At one of its ends the junction is not consistent with the germline gene, which may arise from a read error. V usage is TRBV7-7 and J usage is TRBJ2-5, with 7 bases that match TRBD1. CDR3 length: 12 amino acids. Germline lookup yields CDR1 SSHAT and CDR2 FNYEAQ (reference sequence). CDR3: CASTLTGETQYF. In nucleotides, the CDR3 is TGTGCTAGCACCTTGACAGGGGAGACCCAGTACTTC. Full variable domain (remainder filled in from reference TRBV7-7 and TRBJ2-5): GAGVSQSPRYKVTKRGQDVTLRCDPISSHATLYWYQQALGQGPEFLTYFNYEAQPDKSGLPSDRFSAERPEGSISTLTIQRTEQRDSAMYRCASTLTGETQYFGPGTRLLVL.

Remarks on this clonotype: Here the CDR3 omits its conserved ending phenylalanine or tryptophan, so a read error is the likely source. The chain employs TRBV6-5 and TRBJ2-7; tentatively, D is TRBD1 or TRBD2 (5 bases each). Germline V gives CDR1 MNHEY, CDR2 SVGAGI. The CDR3 runs to 14 residues. Here the CDR3 reads CASSHSGQTYEQYL. The CDR3 bases are TGTGCCAGCAGTCACTCGGGGCAGACCTACGAGCAGTACCTC.

This clonotype was seen many times. The V and J genes are TRBV2 and TRBJ1-5; D possibly corresponds to TRBD1 (5 bases). This CDR3 contains 18 residues. The germline V gene encodes CDR1 SNHLY and CDR2 FYNNEI. Between the trimmed V and J ends, which lost 7 bases and 0 bases, there was a span of 22 bases. Here the CDR3 DNA reads TGTGCCAGCAAGGCAGGGATGGGGAACTTTTATAGCAATCAGCCCCAGCATTTT. It yields the protein CASKAGMGNFYSNQPQHF.

At least ten counts were recorded for this clonotype. The chain employs TRBV12-3 or TRBV12-4 and TRBJ2-2; TRBD2 aligns across 11 bases. With 10 bases clipped from V and 0 bases from J, the junction kept 1 base outside the gene matches. The CDR3 is 14 amino acids. The CDR3 here is CAMTSGANTGELFF. The CDR3 DNA follows: TGTGCCATGACTAGCGGGGCGAACACCGGGGAGCTGTTTTTT.

This clonotype has just a few counts. Just one base apart from a much larger clone, this may be a read error. The V call is TRBV7-2, the J call TRBJ1-2; D gene uncertain. V was pared by 5 bases and J by 4 bases, with 8 bases between. In germline, CDR1 is SGHTA, CDR2 FQGNSA. The CDR3 runs 12 residues. In nucleotides, the CDR3 is TGTGCCAGCAGCGCGGCCAGCTATGGCTACACCTTC. This encodes CASSAASYGYTF.